Listed below are T cell receptor beta chains from one sample, sequenced in a study of blood T cell repertoires in COVID-19. Assay: immunoSEQ multiplex PCR; the TCRdb copy retains only in-frame clones and omits some. Seen here are under 200,000 clones, approximately 83% observed once, and the top ten hold about a tenth. The source material was peripheral blood. The source of these receptors is a woman of 80 years or more with active or convalescent COVID-19. Each CDR3 is given with its conserved first and last residue. Each record gives: CDR3 length, V gene, D gene, CDR3 protein. A D gene is named only where the DNA matches it firmly.

14 | TRBV3-1/TRBV3-2 | NA | CASSPQGLNTEAFF
15 | TRBV7-8 | TRBD2 | CASSPSGGSLIEQYF
16 | TRBV7-9 | NA | CASSLGVYSGANVLTF
15 | TRBV19 | NA | CASSPLTGNNQPQHF
12 | TRBV11-3 | NA | CASSDSEETQYF
15 | TRBV14 | NA | CASTPAVIITDTQYF
15 | TRBV5-1 | NA | CASSKRTDNTGELFF
14 | TRBV6-2/TRBV6-3 | NA | CASSYWGDAGELFF
18 | TRBV4-3 | TRBD2 | CASSQEGLAGGRTGELFF
16 | TRBV7-8 | NA | CASSSQRQRTNEKLFF
15 | TRBV18 | TRBD1 | CASSLDRGEGEKLFF
15 | TRBV13 | NA | CASSRRELPNQPQHF
15 | TRBV3-1/TRBV3-2 | NA | CASSQDLGGAQPQHF
17 | TRBV7-2 | TRBD1 | CASSYRDRALVNTEAFF
17 | TRBV6-2/TRBV6-3 | NA | CASSYSGRGAVNQPQHF
17 | TRBV10-3 | TRBD2 | CAISSSLSGGARETQYF
15 | TRBV27 | TRBD1 | CASSLTGQGSEKLFF
13 | TRBV3-1/TRBV3-2 | TRBD1 | CASSHQTGSPQHF
14 | TRBV7-9 | NA | CASSLVLQGDEQYF
16 | TRBV5-1 | NA | CASSLEPTEAKNIQYF
15 | TRBV6-5 | NA | CASSYSMSGDSPLHF
14 | TRBV2 | NA | CASSGVGSGNTIYF
14 | TRBV5-8 | NA | CASSFPSLNTEAFF
14 | TRBV9 | NA | CASSVAWGEYEQYF
15 | TRBV7-2 | TRBD1 | CASSLAEGARQPQHF
19 | TRBV5-1 | NA | CASSLQGGKLALSGNTIYF
14 | TRBV4-1 | NA | CASSQDRGGTEAFF